The following is a T cell receptor (beta chain) sequence with its context. The antigen it recognizes is unknown. No qualities accompany the bases; no much larger clone lies one base away. Ends trimmed: V by 4 bases, J by 0 bases; bases unmatched to a gene: 5. Counted from cysteine to phenylalanine, this CDR3 has 16 amino acids. Only the CDR3 portion is preserved as DNA: 48 bases, with reading frame beginning at the first base. CDR1 and CDR2 were assigned from the germline V gene as SGDLS and YYNGEE. This sample is part of a study of blood T cell repertoires in COVID-19 (dated by TCRdb to 2020 to 2022). Broadly, across the study: Collaborator samples came from the United States, Italy and Spain and covered acute and convalescent phases of COVID-19. The prospective study material was composed of cDNA or gDNA derived from T cells, B-cell-depleted T cells, or PBMCs. Subjects who had been exposed to COVID-19, were actively infected with it, or had recovered from it provided the deeply sampled blood TCRbeta repertoires that made up the dataset. The repertoires were released in a freely available public database meant as a resource for research on the immune response to SARS-CoV-2. Samples came from the ongoing ImmuneRACE study (first 160 participants) plus 1,254 subjects from 6 global collaborators. The sample metadata nearly always contained a de-identified subject ID, COVID-19 status, age in years and sex. HLA class I and class II types, where available, came from metadata supplied by the sample provider rather than from assay-based typing. Overall study outcomes, separate from this receptor: The quantity of clinical and demographic metadata differed by source and by participant and was supplied without curation.

Each collaborating institution followed its own protocols to collect whole blood in K2EDTA tubes. Collaborator samples were shipped for TCRbeta analysis as frozen whole blood, isolated PBMCs, or DNA extracted from either sample type. TCRbeta CDR3 regions were amplified from genomic DNA by means of the immunoSEQ Assay, a bias-controlled multiplex PCR. The paper's processing steps were these. The number of nucleated cells in each sample was estimated from the amplification of reference gene primers within the assay. To quantify the absolute abundance of each unique TCRbeta CDR3 rearrangement, sequence reads were collapsed and filtered. Productive Simpson clonality was computed per sample as the square root of Simpson's diversity index over productive rearrangements. TCRdb took over this immuneACCESS table, retaining in-frame rearrangements with V and J assigned. Such tables are incomplete; in checked studies, under half of the missing clones stem from an unresolved V gene, and the remainder is unexplained. V, J and clone size reflect that table, while D and trimming were determined from the DNA. This sample holds nearly 250,000 clones; approximately 80% were observed only once. The ten largest account for around 1.8% of the sample.

This TCR derives from a woman aged 80 or over with acute or convalescent COVID-19. Recombination connected TRBV9 to TRBJ2-2; a stretch of 8 junction bases matches TRBD2. The sample comprised peripheral blood. The CDR3 region: CASSPRGGPNTGELFF. The bases are TGTGCCAGCAGCCCGCGCGGGGGGCCGAACACCGGGGAGCTGTTTTTT.